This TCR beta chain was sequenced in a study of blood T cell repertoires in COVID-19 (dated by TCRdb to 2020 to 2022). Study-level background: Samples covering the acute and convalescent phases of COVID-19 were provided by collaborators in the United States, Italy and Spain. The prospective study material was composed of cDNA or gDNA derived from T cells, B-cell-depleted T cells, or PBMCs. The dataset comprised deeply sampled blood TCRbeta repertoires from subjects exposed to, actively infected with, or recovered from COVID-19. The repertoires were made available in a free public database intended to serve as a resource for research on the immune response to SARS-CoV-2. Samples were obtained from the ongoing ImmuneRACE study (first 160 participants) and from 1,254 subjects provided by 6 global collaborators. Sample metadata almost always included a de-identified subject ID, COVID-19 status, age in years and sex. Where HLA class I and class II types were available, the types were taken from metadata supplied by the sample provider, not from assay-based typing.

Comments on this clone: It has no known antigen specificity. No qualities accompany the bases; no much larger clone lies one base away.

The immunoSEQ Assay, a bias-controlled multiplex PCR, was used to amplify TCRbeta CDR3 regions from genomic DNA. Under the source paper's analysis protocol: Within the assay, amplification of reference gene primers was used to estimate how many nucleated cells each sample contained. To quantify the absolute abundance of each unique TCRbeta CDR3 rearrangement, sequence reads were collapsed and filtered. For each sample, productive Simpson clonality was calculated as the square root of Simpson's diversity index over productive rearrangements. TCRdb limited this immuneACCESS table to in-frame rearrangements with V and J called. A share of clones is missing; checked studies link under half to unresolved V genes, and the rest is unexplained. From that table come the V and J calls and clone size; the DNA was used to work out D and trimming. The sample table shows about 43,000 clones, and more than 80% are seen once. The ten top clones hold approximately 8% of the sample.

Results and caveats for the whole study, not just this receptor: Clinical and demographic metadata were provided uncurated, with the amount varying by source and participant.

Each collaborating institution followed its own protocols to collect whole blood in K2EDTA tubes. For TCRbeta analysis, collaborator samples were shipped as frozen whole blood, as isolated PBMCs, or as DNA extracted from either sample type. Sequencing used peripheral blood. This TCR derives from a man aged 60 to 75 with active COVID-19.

The CDR3 region reads CASTPRGGGTNGYTF. The sequence in DNA is TGTGCCAGCACCCCACGGGGAGGGGGAACTAATGGCTACACCTTC. In this chain, TRBV6-6 is recombined with TRBJ1-2; perhaps TRBD1 is the D gene, with 6 bases matching. The CDR3 contains 15 residues, cysteine and phenylalanine counted. The DNA shown is the 45-base CDR3, in frame from base 1. Reading the germline V gene (reference sequence) gives CDR1 MNHNY and CDR2 SVGAGI. Cut back by 7 bases and 6 bases, the V and J ends lie 21 bases apart.